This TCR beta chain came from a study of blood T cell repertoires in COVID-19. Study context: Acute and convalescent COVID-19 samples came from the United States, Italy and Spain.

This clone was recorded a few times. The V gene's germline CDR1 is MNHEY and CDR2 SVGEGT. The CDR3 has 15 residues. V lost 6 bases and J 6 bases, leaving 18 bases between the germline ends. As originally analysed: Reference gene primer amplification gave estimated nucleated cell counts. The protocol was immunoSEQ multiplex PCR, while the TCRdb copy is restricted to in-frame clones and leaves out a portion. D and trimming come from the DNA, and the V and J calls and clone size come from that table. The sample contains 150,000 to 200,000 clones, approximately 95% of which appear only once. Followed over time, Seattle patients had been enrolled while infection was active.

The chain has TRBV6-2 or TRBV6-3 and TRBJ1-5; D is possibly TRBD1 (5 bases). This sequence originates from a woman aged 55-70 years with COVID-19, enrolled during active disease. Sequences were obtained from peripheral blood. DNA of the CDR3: TGTGCCAGCAGCCTTAGCCTCGGGGGTCTTCAGCCCCAGCATTTT. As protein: CASSLSLGGLQPQHF.